Shown below are 20 T cell receptor beta chains from a single sample sequenced in a study of T cells in Graves' hyperthyroidism and ophthalmopathy. The TCR beta CDR3 regions underwent amplification using RNA transcripts as the source. The TCR CDR3 was amplified in a first-round RT-PCR using the HTBI primer set. TCRdb re-called the multiplex PCR reads through MiXCR, storing one row per CDR3 protein. Of roughly 510,000 distinct CDR3 sequences in the sample, 46% were seen once. Sequencing was done on a sample of peripheral blood or thyroid tissue (not recorded which). These receptors originate from an adult woman with Graves' disease, either hyperthyroidism or ophthalmopathy (not recorded which).

V usage is TRBV20-1 and J usage is TRBJ2-5, with D possibly TRBD2 on 7 matching bases. Germline V gene data show CDR1 as DFQATT and CDR2 as SNEGSKA (reference sequence). V was pared by 6 bases and J by 5 bases, with 19 bases between. The CDR3 extends over 14 amino acids. The CDR3 loop reads CSAIEPGGPETQYF. The CDR3 nucleotides read TGCAGTGCGATAGAGCCCGGGGGGCCGGAGACCCAGTACTTC.

Ten or more counts support this clonotype. The chain carries TRBV4-3 and TRBJ2-7, with 11 bases aligning to TRBD2. This CDR3 spans 15 amino acids. The J segment lost 4 bases and the V segment lost 5 bases, leaving 7 bases of the junction unmatched. Germline CDR1 is LGHNA and CDR2 is YSLEER. The chain's CDR3 is CASSELAGDLYEQYF. The CDR3 DNA reads TGCGCCAGCAGCGAACTAGCGGGAGACCTTTACGAGCAGTACTTC.

The chain recombines TRBV5-1 with TRBJ2-5, with TRBD1 identical over 8 bases. The CDR3 totals 15 residues. CDR1 and CDR2 from the germline V gene are SGHRS and YFSETQ. J was trimmed by 5 bases and V by 3 bases; bases with no gene match: 9. The CDR3 here is CASSSRDRMSETQYF. CDR3 bases: TGCGCCAGCAGCTCCAGGGACAGGATGAGCGAGACCCAGTACTTC. Full variable domain (remainder filled in from reference TRBV5-1 and TRBJ2-5): KAGVTQTPRYLIKTRGQQVTLSCSPISGHRSVSWYQQTPGQGLQFLFEYFSETQRNKGNFPGRFSGRQFSNSRSEMNVSTLELGDSALYLCASSSRDRMSETQYFGPGTRLLVL.

This clonotype was counted many times. This sequence joins TRBV7-9 and TRBJ2-2; D ambiguous. Germline-derived CDR1 and CDR2 are SEHNR and FQNEAQ (reference sequence). Trimming cost V 5 bases and J 6 bases, with 4 bases left between them. The CDR3 loop spans 11 amino acids. CDR3 region: CASSRAGELFF. The CDR3 DNA reads as TGTGCCAGCAGCAGGGCCGGGGAGCTGTTTTTT.

A remark on this clonotype: Germline and junction disagree at one end, which may indicate a read error. The chain employs TRBV10-3 and TRBJ1-1; D remains ambiguous. The CDR3 has 14 amino acids. Germline CDR1 is ENHRY and CDR2 is SYGVKD. The CDR3 region has the DNA TGTGCCATCAGTGGGGAGACGTCGAACACTGAGGCTTTCTTT. Protein sequence: CAISGETSNTEAFF.

This clonotype turned up a few times. This chain connects TRBV7-9 to TRBJ1-2, with 7 bases aligning to TRBD1. This CDR3 comprises 13 residues. Germline CDR1 and CDR2: SEHNR and FQNEAQ (reference sequence). The V gene end was trimmed by 6 bases and the J gene end by 4 bases; junction bases not matched to a gene: 5. This chain's CDR3 is CASSRGQAYGYTF. The DNA of the CDR3 is TGTGCCAGCAGTCGAGGACAGGCCTATGGCTACACCTTC.

On this clonotype: The CDR3 does not close with the conserved phenylalanine or tryptophan, likely indicating a read error. The V and J genes are TRBV7-8 and TRBJ1-1, with no clear D. Germline V gene lookup returns CDR1 SGHVS and CDR2 FQNEAQ. The CDR3 totals 15 residues. V was shortened by 5 bases and J by 3 bases, with 16 bases between the two germline ends. The CDR3 protein is CASSPAASLDTEAFL. CDR3 DNA: TGTGCCAGCAGCCCCGCAGCCAGCCTGGACACTGAAGCTTTCTTG.

In its sample, this clonotype was seen a few times. The chain has TRBV29-1 and TRBJ1-1, with a weak D call TRBD1 (6 bases). The germline V gene encodes CDR1 SQVTM and CDR2 ANQGSEA. This CDR3 region has 12 residues. The chain's CDR3 is CSAKTGNTEAFF. In DNA, the CDR3 is TGCAGTGCTAAGACAGGTAACACTGAAGCTTTCTTT.

The gene calls are TRBV7-2 and TRBJ2-5; either TRBD1 or TRBD2 may supply D (5 bases each). Germline loops: CDR1 SGHTA, CDR2 FQGNSA. The ends were cut back, 5 bases at V and 5 bases at J, with 18 bases in the middle. CDR3 length equals 15 residues. CDR3 region: CASSPFGGAGETQYF. CDR3 in DNA: TGTGCCAGCAGCCCTTTTGGGGGAGCCGGTGAGACCCAGTACTTC.

Concerning this clonotype: This may stem from a read error, because a much larger clone lies one nucleotide away. The rearrangement joins TRBV20-1 to TRBJ2-7; TRBD2 matches 12 bases. CDR3 size: 17 residues. The germline V gene has CDR1 DFQATT and CDR2 SNEGSKA (reference sequence). CDR3 nucleotide sequence: TGCAGTGCTAGAGATGGGACTAGCGGGTCGACCTCCTACGAGCACTACTTC. Protein product: CSARDGTSGSTSYEHYF.

This clonotype was counted a single time. This chain joins TRBV20-1 and TRBJ1-5; D is undetermined. Trimming pared 0 bases from V and 4 bases from J, leaving 7 bases between. The germline gives CDR1 DFQATT, CDR2 SNEGSKA (reference sequence). The CDR3 totals 13 residues. The CDR3 spells CSARDPRNQPQHF. CDR3 sequence (DNA): TGCAGTGCTAGAGACCCAAGGAATCAGCCCCAGCATTTT.

This sequence joins TRBV15 and TRBJ1-5; D may be TRBD1 (5 bases). Germline loops: CDR1 LNHNV, CDR2 YYDKDF (reference sequence). CDR3 length: 13 amino acids. The V and J ends lost 5 bases and 11 bases respectively, with 16 bases between them. The DNA of the CDR3 is TGTGCCACCAGCGAGGGACTAGCGGAGACCCAGCATTTT. Protein: CATSEGLAETQHF.

This clonotype occurred many times. The V and J genes are TRBV29-1 and TRBJ2-5, with 13 bases fitting TRBD2. V shed 6 bases, J shed 5 bases, and the junction held 6 bases outside the gene matches. The CDR3 extends over 14 amino acids. Looked up from germline, CDR1 is SQVTM and CDR2 is ANQGSEA. The CDR3 here is CSVIGTSGMETQYF. For the CDR3, the DNA is TGCAGCGTGATCGGGACTAGCGGGATGGAGACCCAGTACTTC.

This clonotype turned up a few times. The V and J genes are TRBV13 and TRBJ2-6; no firm D call. The CDR3 extends over 14 amino acids. Germline-derived CDR1 and CDR2 are PRHDT and FYEKMQ (reference sequence). V was trimmed by 5 bases and J by 4 bases, leaving 9 bases between them. The CDR3 DNA follows: TGTGCCAGCAGCCAGGTGTCCGGGGCCAACGTCCTGACTTTC. Protein sequence: CASSQVSGANVLTF.

Worth noting for this clonotype: It is likely a read error, because the conserved phenylalanine at the end of the CDR3 is missing. No DNA is shown, since the ends of the CDR3 on it are uncertain; the CDR3 is the one TCRdb lists. The genes are TRBV7-9 and TRBJ1-1. With termini counted, the CDR3 has 8 amino acids. The V gene's germline CDR1 is SEHNR and CDR2 FQNEAQ (reference sequence). The CDR3 here is CASSFPTS.

J is TRBJ2-5 and V is TRBV10-3; weak D call: TRBD2 (5 bases). The germline V and J ends were trimmed by 5 bases and 1 base, with 8 bases remaining between them. This CDR3 has 13 residues. Germline CDR1 and CDR2: ENHRY and SYGVKD. The CDR3 DNA is TGTGCCATCAGTCTAGCCTCCCAAGAGACCCAGTACTTC. Its translation: CAISLASQETQYF.

The chain is built from TRBV25-1 and TRBJ1-1; D ambiguous. Looked up from germline, CDR1 is MGHDK and CDR2 is SYGVNS. The CDR3 length is 14 residues. V lost 4 bases, J lost 3 bases, and 12 bases lay in between. The CDR3 DNA is TGTGCCAGCAGTGCGCGTGATAGGGACACTGAAGCTTTCTTT. Protein: CASSARDRDTEAFF.

This sequence joins TRBV28 and TRBJ2-2, with D perhaps matching TRBD1 or TRBD2 (5 bases each). V lost 8 bases to trimming and J lost 6 bases, with 19 bases between them. There are 15 residues in the CDR3. CDR1 is MDHEN, CDR2 SYDVKM, per germline. The CDR3 coding sequence is TGTGCCAGCCTTCCCTCCCAGGGAGCCTCCGGGGAGCTGTTTTTT. It yields the protein CASLPSQGASGELFF. The full variable domain, rest sourced from reference TRBV28 and TRBJ2-2, is DVKVTQSSRYLVKRTGEKVFLECVQDMDHENMFWYRQDPGLGLRLIYFSYDVKMKEKGDIPEGYSVSREKKERFSLILESASTNQTSMYLCASLPSQGASGELFFGEGSRLTVL.

This clonotype has more than one count but fewer than ten. The V call is TRBV20-1, the J call TRBJ2-7; D gene uncertain. V lost 3 bases, J lost 0 bases, and 9 bases lay in between. This CDR3 contains 13 residues. Germline CDR1 is DFQATT and CDR2 is SNEGSKA (reference sequence). The CDR3 DNA sequence: TGCAGTGCTAGTGCCCCTAGCTCCTACGAGCAGTACTTC. Protein product: CSASAPSSYEQYF.

In its sample, this clonotype was seen many times. The V call is TRBV2, the J call TRBJ1-5; D gene uncertain. CDR1 and CDR2 from the germline V gene are SNHLY and FYNNEI. The CDR3 is made up of 14 amino acids. The V and J ends lost 4 bases and 4 bases respectively, with 11 bases between them. CDR3 DNA sequence: TGTGCCAGCAGTGCCAACAGCAATAATCAGCCCCAGCATTTT. This codes for CASSANSNNQPQHF.